This is a list of T cell receptor beta chains from one sample in a study of blood T cell repertoires in COVID-19. Repertoires were generated with immunoSEQ multiplex PCR, while TCRdb's copy carries only in-frame clones and drops some. The data hold tens of thousands of clones, with 80% to 85% observed a single time. What was sequenced was peripheral blood. These receptor sequences come from a man older than 75 with acute or convalescent COVID-19. Both conserved end residues are part of each CDR3. The D gene is left open where the match is weak. Expanded clones get a size class; other rows say once, few or many, or leave the size out.

clone_size d_call j_call v_call cdr3_aa cdr3_nt
. . TRBJ2-7 TRBV2 CASSEMGHRGSYEQYF TGTGCCAGCAGTGAAATGGGGCATAGAGGTTCCTACGAGCAGTACTTC
. TRBD2 TRBJ2-3 TRBV6-6 CASSWTSGATDTQYF TGTGCCAGCAGTTGGACTAGCGGGGCAACAGATACGCAGTATTTT
. TRBD2 TRBJ2-7 TRBV18 CASSPQMSGSSYEQYF TGTGCCAGCTCACCACAGATGAGCGGGAGCTCCTACGAGCAGTACTTC
. . TRBJ1-5 TRBV7-9 CASSPGGQPQHF TGTGCCAGCAGCCCAGGAGGGCAACCCCAGCATTTT
. TRBD1 TRBJ1-6 TRBV7-3 CASSFRGPDSPLHF TGTGCCAGCAGCTTCAGGGGGCCGGATTCACCCCTCCACTTT
. . TRBJ2-5 TRBV27 CASSLYAGAQETQYF TGTGCCAGCAGTTTATACGCGGGGGCACAAGAGACCCAGTACTTC
. . TRBJ2-4 TRBV21-1 CASSKETGGAKNIQYF TGTGCCAGCAGCAAAGAAACAGGGGGGGCCAAAAACATTCAGTACTTC
. . TRBJ1-2 TRBV6-5 CASSYRGTPHNYGYTF TGTGCCAGCAGTTACCGGGGGACTCCGCATAACTATGGCTACACCTTC
. . TRBJ1-5 TRBV19 CASSIGGLASNQPQHF TGTGCCAGTAGTATAGGAGGCCTCGCCAGCAATCAGCCCCAGCATTTT
. . TRBJ1-3 TRBV9 CASSPSSGNTIYF TGTGCCAGCAGTCCCAGCTCTGGAAACACCATATATTTT
. . TRBJ1-2 TRBV2 CASSESLSYGGYTF TGTGCCAGCAGTGAAAGCCTTTCTTATGGTGGCTACACCTTC
once TRBD2 TRBJ2-2 TRBV27 CASSLGRSRGDGELFF TGTGCCAGCTCACTTGGCCGGAGCCGGGGGGACGGGGAGCTGTTTTTT
. . TRBJ2-3 TRBV5-1 CASRTGTSTDTQYF TGCGCCAGCAGGACCGGGACTAGCACAGATACGCAGTATTTT
. TRBD1 TRBJ1-1 TRBV9 CASSRTGARTEAFF TGTGCCAGCAGCCGGACAGGGGCTAGGACTGAAGCTTTCTTT
few . TRBJ1-2 TRBV13 CASSLGQLFYTF TGTGCCAGCAGCTTAGGACAGCTTTTCTACACCTTC
. TRBD1 TRBJ1-6 TRBV7-9 CASSFRGLGNSPLHF TGTGCCAGCAGCTTCAGGGGGCTAGGAAATTCACCCCTCCACTTT
. TRBD1 TRBJ1-2 TRBV2 CASSEIGQGDGYTF TGTGCCAGCAGTGAGATCGGACAGGGAGATGGCTACACCTTC
. . TRBJ1-4 TRBV4-1 CASSQESAVTNEKLFF TGCGCCAGCAGCCAAGAGTCGGCGGTGACTAATGAAAAACTGTTTTTT
. . TRBJ1-6 TRBV30 CAWSVLSGNSPLHF TGTGCCTGGAGTGTACTTTCCGGTAATTCACCCCTCCACTTT
once . TRBJ2-7 TRBV24-1 CATSDAAQPTYEQYF TGTGCCACCAGTGATGCGGCACAACCAACCTACGAGCAGTACTTC
. . TRBJ1-1 TRBV20-1 CSASWGRGRTEAFF TGCAGTGCTAGTTGGGGGCGGGGGAGGACTGAAGCTTTCTTT
. TRBD1 TRBJ2-2 TRBV24-1 CATSDPPGQGANTGELFF TGTGCCACCAGTGATCCTCCGGGACAGGGGGCGAACACCGGGGAGCTGTTTTTT
. . TRBJ1-2 TRBV15 CATSIGAGHYGYTF TGCGCCACCTCAATAGGGGCAGGGCACTATGGCTACACCTTC
. TRBD2 TRBJ2-1 TRBV4-1 CASSQDYRTSGRLTRNEQFF TGCGCCAGCAGCCAAGATTATAGGACTAGCGGGAGATTGACTCGGAATGAGCAGTTCTTC